Given below is one T cell receptor (beta chain) in context. Its antigen is undetermined. Deletions cut 6 bases from V and 0 bases from J, with 10 bases between. Germline V gene lookup returns CDR1 MNHEY and CDR2 SMNVEV (reference sequence). This CDR3 is 14 amino acids long. CD45RO-negative CD8 cells positively selected for CCR7 made up the naive population, which excluded terminally differentiated effector memory CD45RA+ cells. The assay was immunoSEQ multiplex PCR, and TCRdb's table has in-frame clones only and misses some. The repertoire holds millions of clones, with roughly 91% as singletons. The data were obtained in a study of shared clonotypes between healthy human individuals. Study-level findings and limits: Rarefaction showed that sequencing of sorted subsets was incomplete (despite large depth).

This TCR came from a man aged 18 to 30 in good health. Some clones in this sample may be carry-over from other donors' samples. Source material: naive CD8+ T cells from PBMCs. The rearrangement uses TRBV27 and TRBJ2-3; TRBD2 might be the D (6 bases). CDR3 amino acids: CASRLALSTDTQYF. The CDR3 region has the DNA TGTGCCAGCAGACTAGCATTGAGCACAGATACGCAGTATTTT.